This TCR beta chain is drawn from a study of T cell repertoires in aging, cancer and after chemotherapy. The template was genomic DNA from peripheral blood, not RNA. TRB rearrangements spanning V, D and J were amplified using mixed TRB-A/B primers. MiXCR was run by TCRdb on the multiplex PCR reads, yielding one entry per CDR3 protein. The sample has some 10,000 distinct CDR3 sequences, around 33% seen once. The TCR originated in a human donor in good health. Material: blood.

CDR3 in amino acids: CASSIDPGAISEQYF. In nucleotides, the CDR3 is TGTGCCAGTAGTATAGATCCAGGGGCCATTTCCGAGCAGTACTTC. This rearrangement joins TRBV19 to TRBJ2-7; tentative D call: TRBD1 (6 bases). The CDR3 is 15 residues long. Trimming took off 0 bases at V and 6 bases at J, with 15 bases between the two ends. CDR1 and CDR2 from the germline V gene are LNHDA and SQIVND (reference sequence).